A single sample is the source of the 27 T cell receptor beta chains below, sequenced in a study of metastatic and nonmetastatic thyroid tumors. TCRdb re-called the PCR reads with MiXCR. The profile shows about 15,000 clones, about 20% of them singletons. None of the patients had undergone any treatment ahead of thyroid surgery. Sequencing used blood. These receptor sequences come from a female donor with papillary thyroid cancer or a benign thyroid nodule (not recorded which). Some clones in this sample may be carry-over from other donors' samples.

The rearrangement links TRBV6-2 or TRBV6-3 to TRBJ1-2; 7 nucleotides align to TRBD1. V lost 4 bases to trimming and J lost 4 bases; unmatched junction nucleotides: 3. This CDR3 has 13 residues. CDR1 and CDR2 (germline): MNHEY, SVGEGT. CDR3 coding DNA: TGTGCCAGCAGTTCCCGGGACAGCTATGGCTACACCTTC. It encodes CASSSRDSYGYTF.

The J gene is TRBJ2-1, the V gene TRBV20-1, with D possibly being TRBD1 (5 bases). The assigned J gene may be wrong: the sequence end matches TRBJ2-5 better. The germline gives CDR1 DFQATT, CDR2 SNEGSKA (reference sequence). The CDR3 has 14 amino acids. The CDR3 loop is CSARTWGSAGTQYF. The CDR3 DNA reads TGCAGTGCTAGAACATGGGGCTCCGCAGGGACCCAGTACTTC.

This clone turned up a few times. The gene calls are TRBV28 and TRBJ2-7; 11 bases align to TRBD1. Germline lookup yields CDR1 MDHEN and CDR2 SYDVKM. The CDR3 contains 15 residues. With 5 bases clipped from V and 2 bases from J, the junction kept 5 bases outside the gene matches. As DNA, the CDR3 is TGTGCCAGCAGTCCGGGGACAGGGGGTACCTACGAGCAGTACTTC. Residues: CASSPGTGGTYEQYF. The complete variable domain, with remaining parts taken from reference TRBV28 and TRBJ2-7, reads DVKVTQSSRYLVKRTGEKVFLECVQDMDHENMFWYRQDPGLGLRLIYFSYDVKMKEKGDIPEGYSVSREKKERFSLILESASTNQTSMYLCASSPGTGGTYEQYFGPGTRLTVT.

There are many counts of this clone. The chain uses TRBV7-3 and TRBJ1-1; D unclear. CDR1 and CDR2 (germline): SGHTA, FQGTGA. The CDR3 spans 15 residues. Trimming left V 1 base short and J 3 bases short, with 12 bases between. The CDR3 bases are TGTGCCAGCAGCTTAAGTCCTCAACGGGACACTGAAGCTTTCTTT. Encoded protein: CASSLSPQRDTEAFF.

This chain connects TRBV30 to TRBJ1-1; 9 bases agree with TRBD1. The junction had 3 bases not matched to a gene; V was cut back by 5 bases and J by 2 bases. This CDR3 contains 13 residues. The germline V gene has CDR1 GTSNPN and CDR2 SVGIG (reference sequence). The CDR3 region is CAWVQGANTEAFF. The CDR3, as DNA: TGTGCCTGGGTACAGGGGGCTAACACTGAAGCTTTCTTT.

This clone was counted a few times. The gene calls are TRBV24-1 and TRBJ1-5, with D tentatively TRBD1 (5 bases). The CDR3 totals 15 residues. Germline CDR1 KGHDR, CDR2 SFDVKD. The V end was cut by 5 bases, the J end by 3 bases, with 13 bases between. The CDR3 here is CATSGGTTYNQPQHF. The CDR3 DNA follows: TGTGCCACCAGTGGGGGGACTACCTACAATCAGCCCCAGCATTTT.

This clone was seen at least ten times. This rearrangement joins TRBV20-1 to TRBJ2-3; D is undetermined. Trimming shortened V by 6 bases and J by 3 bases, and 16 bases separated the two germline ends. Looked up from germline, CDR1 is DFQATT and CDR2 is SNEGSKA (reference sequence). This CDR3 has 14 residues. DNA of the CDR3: TGCAGTGCCCATCACATAGCTGGGACAGATACGCAGTATTTT. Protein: CSAHHIAGTDTQYF.

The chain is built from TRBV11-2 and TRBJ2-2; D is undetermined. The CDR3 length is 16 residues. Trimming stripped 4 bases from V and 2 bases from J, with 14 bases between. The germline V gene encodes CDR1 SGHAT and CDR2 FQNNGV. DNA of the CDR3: TGTGCCAGCAGCTCCTTCGGGCTATCCAACACCGGGGAGCTGTTTTTT. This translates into CASSSFGLSNTGELFF.

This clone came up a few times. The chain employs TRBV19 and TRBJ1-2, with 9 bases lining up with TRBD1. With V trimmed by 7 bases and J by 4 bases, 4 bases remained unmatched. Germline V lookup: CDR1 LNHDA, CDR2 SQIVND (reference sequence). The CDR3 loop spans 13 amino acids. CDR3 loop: CASITGGGYGYTF. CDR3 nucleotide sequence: TGTGCCAGTATTACAGGGGGCGGCTATGGCTACACCTTC.

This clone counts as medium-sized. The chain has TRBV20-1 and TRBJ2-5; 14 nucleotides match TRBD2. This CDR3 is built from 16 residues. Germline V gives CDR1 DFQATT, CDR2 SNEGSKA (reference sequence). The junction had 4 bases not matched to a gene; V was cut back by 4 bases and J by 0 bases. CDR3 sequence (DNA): TGCAGTGCTATCGGACTAGCGGGAGGAAACCAAGAGACCCAGTACTTC. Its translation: CSAIGLAGGNQETQYF.

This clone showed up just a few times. CDR3 in amino acids: CASRAGLAGTDTQYF. DNA for the CDR3: TGTGCCAGCAGGGCTGGACTAGCGGGCACAGATACGCAGTATTTT. The genes are TRBV6-1 and TRBJ2-3, with TRBD2 matching 10 bases. V dropped 6 bases and J dropped 1; count of bases not matched to a gene: 4. The CDR3 is 15 residues long. The germline gives CDR1 MNHNS, CDR2 SASEGT.

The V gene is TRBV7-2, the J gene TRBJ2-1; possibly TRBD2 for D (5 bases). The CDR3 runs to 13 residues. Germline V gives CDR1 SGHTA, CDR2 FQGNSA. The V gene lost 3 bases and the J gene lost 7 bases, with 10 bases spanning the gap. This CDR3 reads CASSLWEWNEQFF. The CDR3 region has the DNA TGTGCCAGCAGCTTGTGGGAGTGGAATGAGCAGTTCTTC. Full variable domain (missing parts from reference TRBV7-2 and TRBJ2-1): GAGVSQSPSNKVTEKGKDVELRCDPISGHTALYWYRQSLGQGLEFLIYFQGNSAPDKSGLPSDRFSAERTGGSVSTLTIQRTQQEDSAVYLCASSLWEWNEQFFGPGTRLTVL.

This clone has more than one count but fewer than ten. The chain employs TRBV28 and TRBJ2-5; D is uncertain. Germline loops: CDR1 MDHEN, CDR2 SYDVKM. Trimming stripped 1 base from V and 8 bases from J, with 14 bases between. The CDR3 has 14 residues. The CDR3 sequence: CASSLYSRLDTQYF. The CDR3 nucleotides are TGTGCCAGCAGTTTATACTCGCGCTTAGATACCCAGTACTTC. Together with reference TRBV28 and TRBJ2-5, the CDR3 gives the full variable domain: DVKVTQSSRYLVKRTGEKVFLECVQDMDHENMFWYRQDPGLGLRLIYFSYDVKMKEKGDIPEGYSVSREKKERFSLILESASTNQTSMYLCASSLYSRLDTQYFGPGTRLLVL.

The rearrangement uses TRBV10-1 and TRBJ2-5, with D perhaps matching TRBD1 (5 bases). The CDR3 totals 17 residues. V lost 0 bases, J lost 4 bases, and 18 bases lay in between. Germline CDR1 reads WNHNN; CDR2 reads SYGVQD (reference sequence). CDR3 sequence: CASSESHWTRGLETQYF. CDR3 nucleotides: TGCGCCAGCAGTGAGTCCCACTGGACAAGGGGATTAGAGACCCAGTACTTC.

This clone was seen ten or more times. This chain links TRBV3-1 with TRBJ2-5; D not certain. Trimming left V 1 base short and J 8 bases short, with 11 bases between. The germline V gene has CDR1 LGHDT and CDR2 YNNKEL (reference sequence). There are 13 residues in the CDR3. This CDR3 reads CASSQGFPRTQYF. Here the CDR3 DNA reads TGTGCCAGCAGCCAAGGATTCCCCAGAACCCAGTACTTC.

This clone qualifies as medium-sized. CDR3 sequence (DNA): TGTGCCAGTCACGGGAGGGCCTCCACCGGGGAGCTGTTTTTT. This sequence encodes CASHGRASTGELFF. The chain has TRBV19 and TRBJ2-2; TRBD2 agrees at 8 bases. The CDR3 loop spans 14 amino acids. CDR1 is LNHDA, CDR2 SQIVND, per germline (reference sequence). Trimming took 8 bases from V and 4 from J; bases not matched to a gene: 6.

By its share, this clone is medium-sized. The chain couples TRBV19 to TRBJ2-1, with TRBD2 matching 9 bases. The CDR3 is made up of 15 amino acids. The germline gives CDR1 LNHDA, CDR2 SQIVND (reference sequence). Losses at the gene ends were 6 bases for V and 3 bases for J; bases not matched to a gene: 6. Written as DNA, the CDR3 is TGTGCCAGTAGGAAGTTAGCGGGAGTCTACAATGAGCAGTTCTTC. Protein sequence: CASRKLAGVYNEQFF. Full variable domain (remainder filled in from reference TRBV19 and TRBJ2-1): DGGITQSPKYLFRKEGQNVTLSCEQNLNHDAMYWYRQDPGQGLRLIYYSQIVNDFQKGDIAEGYSVSREKKESFPLTVTSAQKNPTAFYLCASRKLAGVYNEQFFGPGTRLTVL.

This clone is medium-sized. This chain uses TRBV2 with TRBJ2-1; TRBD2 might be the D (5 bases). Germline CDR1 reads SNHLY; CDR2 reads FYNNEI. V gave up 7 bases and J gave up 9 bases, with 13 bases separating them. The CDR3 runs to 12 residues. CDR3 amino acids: CASKEVGSEQFF. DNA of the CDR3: TGTGCCAGCAAGGAGGTGGGGAGTGAGCAGTTCTTC.

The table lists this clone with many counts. DNA of the CDR3: TGTGCCAGCAGCCAAGATCTTGCGTCCTCTCTCTTCCACTTT. Its protein is CASSQDLASSLFHF. The chain uses TRBV3-1 and TRBJ1-6; no reliable D call. Looked up from germline, CDR1 is LGHDT and CDR2 is YNNKEL (reference sequence). V was trimmed by 0 bases and J by 17 bases, leaving 17 bases between them. The CDR3 consists of 14 residues.

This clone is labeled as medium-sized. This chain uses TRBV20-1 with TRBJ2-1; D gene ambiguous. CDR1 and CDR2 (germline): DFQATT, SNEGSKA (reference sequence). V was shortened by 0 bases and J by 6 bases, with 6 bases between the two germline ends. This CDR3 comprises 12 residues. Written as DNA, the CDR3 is TGCAGTGCTAGAGACCAGACCAATGAGCAGTTCTTC. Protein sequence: CSARDQTNEQFF.

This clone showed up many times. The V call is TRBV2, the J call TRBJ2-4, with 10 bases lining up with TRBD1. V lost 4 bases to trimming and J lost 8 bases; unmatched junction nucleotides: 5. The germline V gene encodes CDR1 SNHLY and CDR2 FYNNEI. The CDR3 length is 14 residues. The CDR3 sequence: CASSVDRGRDIQYF. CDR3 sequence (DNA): TGTGCCAGCAGTGTGGACAGGGGGAGAGACATTCAGTACTTC. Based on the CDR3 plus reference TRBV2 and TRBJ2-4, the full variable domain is EPEVTQTPSHQVTQMGQEVILRCVPISNHLYFYWYRQILGQKVEFLVSFYNNEISEKSEIFDDQFSVERPDGSNFTLKIRSTKLEDSAMYFCASSVDRGRDIQYFGAGTRLSVL.

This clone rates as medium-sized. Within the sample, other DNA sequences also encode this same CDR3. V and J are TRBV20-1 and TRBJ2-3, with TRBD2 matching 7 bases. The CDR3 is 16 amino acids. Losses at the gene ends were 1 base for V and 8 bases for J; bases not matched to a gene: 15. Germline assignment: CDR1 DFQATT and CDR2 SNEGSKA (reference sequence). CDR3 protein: CSARVRAGVSLGTQYF. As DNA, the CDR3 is TGCAGTGCTAGAGTTCGGGCGGGAGTCTCCCTAGGTACGCAGTATTTT.

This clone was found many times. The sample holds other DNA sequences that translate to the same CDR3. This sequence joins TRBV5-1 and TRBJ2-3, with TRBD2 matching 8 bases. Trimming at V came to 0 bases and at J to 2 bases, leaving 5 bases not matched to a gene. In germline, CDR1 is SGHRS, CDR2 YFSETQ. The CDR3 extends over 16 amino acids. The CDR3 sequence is CASSLGLALTTDTQYF. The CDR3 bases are TGCGCCAGCAGCTTGGGACTAGCGCTGACCACAGATACGCAGTATTTT.

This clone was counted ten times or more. CDR3 coding DNA: TGCGCCAGCAGCATCTCGACTAGCGGGTTCCCTTTTAATGAGCAGTTCTTC. Amino acids: CASSISTSGFPFNEQFF. This chain connects TRBV5-1 to TRBJ2-1, with 10 nucleotides matching TRBD2. V shed 4 bases, J shed 7 bases, and the junction held 14 bases outside the gene matches. The CDR3 runs to 17 residues. Germline-derived CDR1 and CDR2 are SGHRS and YFSETQ.

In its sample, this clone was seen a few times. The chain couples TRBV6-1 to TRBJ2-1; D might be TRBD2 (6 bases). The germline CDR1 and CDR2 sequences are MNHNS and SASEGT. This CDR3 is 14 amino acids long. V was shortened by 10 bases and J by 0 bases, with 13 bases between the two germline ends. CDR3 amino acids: CATQRVSSYNEQFF. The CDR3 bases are TGTGCCACCCAGCGGGTGAGCTCCTACAATGAGCAGTTCTTC.

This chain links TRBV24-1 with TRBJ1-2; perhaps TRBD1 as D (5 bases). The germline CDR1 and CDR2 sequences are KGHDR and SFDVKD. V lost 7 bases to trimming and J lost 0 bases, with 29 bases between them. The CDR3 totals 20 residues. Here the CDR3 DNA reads TGTGCCACCAGCCCTAAAGTGGGGCAGCCGAAAAATGATACTAACTATGGCTACACCTTC. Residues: CATSPKVGQPKNDTNYGYTF.

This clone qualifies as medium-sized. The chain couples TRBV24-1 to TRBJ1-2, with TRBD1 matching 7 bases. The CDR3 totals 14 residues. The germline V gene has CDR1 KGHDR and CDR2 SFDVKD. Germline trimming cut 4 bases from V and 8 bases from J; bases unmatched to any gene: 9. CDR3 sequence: CATSDADRSEGYTF. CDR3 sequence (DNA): TGTGCCACCAGTGACGCGGACAGGAGTGAAGGCTACACCTTC.